One T cell receptor beta chain is described in this entry. This record comes from a study of blood T cells in healthy people across ages. V gave up 3 bases and J gave up 4 bases; unmatched junction bases: 15. This CDR3 region has 18 residues. From germline, CDR1 is LGHNA and CDR2 YNFKEQ. A second about 7 to 11 cycle PCR used barcoded and J-beta primers. From the 5' RACE reads, TCRdb called clonotypes with MiXCR, one entry per CDR3 protein. Of 1.5 million to 2 million distinct CDR3 sequences listed, approximately 32% are singletons. The TCR comes from a woman in her 30s in good health. The sample comprised blood. The chain has TRBV4-2 and TRBJ2-7, with TRBD2 identical over 10 bases. The CDR3 DNA follows: TGTGCCAGCAGCCAGGAAGGACGAGCGGGAGGGCCCTCTTACGAGCAGTACTTC. Protein: CASSQEGRAGGPSYEQYF.